What follows describes a single T cell receptor (beta chain). Its matching antigen is unknown. The data were taken from a study of cytomegalovirus exposure and HLA in healthy donors. Points from the study as a whole: A missense DCLRE1C variant was associated with V- and J-gene trimming of TCR beta chains in a later analysis, and an independent cohort replicated the association. A later look showed TCR association rates differing by HLA locus, highest for DRB1 and lowest for HLA-C. There were a few CMV-associated chains whose specificity for CMV antigens was confirmed in vitro.

The PCR made use of 60 Vbeta and 13 Jbeta primers. Profiling relied on immunoSEQ multiplex PCR, and the TCRdb table lists in-frame clones only, not all of them. The data show about 150,000 clones, with around 90% seen just once and roughly 0.5% held by the top ten. All the people who gave samples were healthy bone marrow donors. V lost 2 bases and J 4 bases, leaving 11 bases between the germline ends. CDR1 is SEHNR and CDR2 is FQNEAQ in the germline V gene (reference sequence). The CDR3 totals 15 residues. V gene TRBV7-9 combines with J gene TRBJ2-2; TRBD1 might be the D (5 bases). The receptor was derived from a woman in her thirties or forties in good health and CMV-seronegative. Sequenced sample: PBMCs. The CDR3 spells CASSLPVDSTGELFF. The CDR3 region has the DNA TGTGCCAGCAGCTTACCCGTAGACAGCACCGGGGAGCTGTTTTTT. The variable domain in full, completed from reference TRBV7-9 and TRBJ2-2, reads DTGVSQNPRHKITKRGQNVTFRCDPISEHNRLYWYRQTLGQGPEFLTYFQNEAQLEKSRLLSDRFSAERPKGSFSTLEIQRTEQGDSAMYLCASSLPVDSTGELFFGEGSRLTVL.